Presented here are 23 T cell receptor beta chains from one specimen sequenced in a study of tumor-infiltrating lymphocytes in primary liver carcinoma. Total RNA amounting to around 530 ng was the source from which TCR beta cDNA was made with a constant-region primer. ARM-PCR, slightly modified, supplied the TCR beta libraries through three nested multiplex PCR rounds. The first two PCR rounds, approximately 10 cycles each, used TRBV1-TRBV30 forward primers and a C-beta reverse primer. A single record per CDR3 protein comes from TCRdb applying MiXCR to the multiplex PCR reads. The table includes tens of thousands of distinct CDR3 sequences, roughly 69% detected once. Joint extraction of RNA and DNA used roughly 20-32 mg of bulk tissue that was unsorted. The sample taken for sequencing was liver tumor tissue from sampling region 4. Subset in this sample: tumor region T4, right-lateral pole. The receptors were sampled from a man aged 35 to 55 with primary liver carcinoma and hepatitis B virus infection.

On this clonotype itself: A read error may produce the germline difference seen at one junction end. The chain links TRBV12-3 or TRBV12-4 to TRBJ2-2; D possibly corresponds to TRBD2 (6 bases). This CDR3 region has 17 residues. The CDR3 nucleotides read TGTGCCAGCAGCACCCCTTTACTAACGGGAGATACCGGGGAGCTGTTTTTC. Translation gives CASSTPLLTGDTGELFF.

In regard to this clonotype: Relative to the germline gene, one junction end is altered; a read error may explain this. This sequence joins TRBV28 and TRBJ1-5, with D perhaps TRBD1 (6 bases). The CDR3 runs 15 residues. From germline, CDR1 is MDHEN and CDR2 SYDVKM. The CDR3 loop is CVSSPPGDFNQPQHF. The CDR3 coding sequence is TGTGTCAGCAGTCCTCCAGGGGACTTCAATCAGCCCCAGCATTTT.

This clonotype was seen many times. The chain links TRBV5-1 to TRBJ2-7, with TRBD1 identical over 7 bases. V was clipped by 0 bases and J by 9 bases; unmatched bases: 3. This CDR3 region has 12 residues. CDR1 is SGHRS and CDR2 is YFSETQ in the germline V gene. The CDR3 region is CASSLGQGVQYF. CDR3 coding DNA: TGCGCCAGCAGCTTGGGACAGGGCGTGCAGTACTTC.

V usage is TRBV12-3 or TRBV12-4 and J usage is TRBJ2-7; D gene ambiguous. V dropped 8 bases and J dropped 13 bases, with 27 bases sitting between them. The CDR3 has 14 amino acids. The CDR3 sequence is CASRPTGVAGERYF. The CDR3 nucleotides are TGTGCCAGCCGCCCTACGGGTGTAGCAGGCGAGCGATACTTC.

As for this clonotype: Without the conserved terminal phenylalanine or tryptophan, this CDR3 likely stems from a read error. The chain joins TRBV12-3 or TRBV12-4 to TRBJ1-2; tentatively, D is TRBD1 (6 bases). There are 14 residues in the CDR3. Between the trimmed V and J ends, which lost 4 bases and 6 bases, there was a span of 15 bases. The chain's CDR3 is CASSSTGYGDGYTL. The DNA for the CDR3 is TGTGCCAGCAGTTCCACAGGGTACGGGGATGGCTACACCCTC.

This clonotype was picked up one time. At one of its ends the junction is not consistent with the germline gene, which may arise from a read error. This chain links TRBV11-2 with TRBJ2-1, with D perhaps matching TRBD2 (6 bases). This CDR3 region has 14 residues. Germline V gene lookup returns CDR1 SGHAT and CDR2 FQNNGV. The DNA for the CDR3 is TGTGTCAGCAGTTCAGCGGGCCCTGGGAACAAGCGGTTCTTC. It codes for CVSSSAGPGNKRFF.

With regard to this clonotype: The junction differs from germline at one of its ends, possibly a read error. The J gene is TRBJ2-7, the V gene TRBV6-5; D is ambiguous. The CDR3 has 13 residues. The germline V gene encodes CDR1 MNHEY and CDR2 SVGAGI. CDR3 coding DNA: TGTGCCAGCAGAAAGACGGGCTCCTACAAGCAGTACTTC. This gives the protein CASRKTGSYKQYF.

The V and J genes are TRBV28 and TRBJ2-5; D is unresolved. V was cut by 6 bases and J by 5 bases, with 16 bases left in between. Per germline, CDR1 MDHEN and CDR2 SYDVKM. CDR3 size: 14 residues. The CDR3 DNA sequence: TGTGCCAGCAGCCCTAGTACGCCCGGGGAGACCCAGTACTTC. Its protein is CASSPSTPGETQYF.

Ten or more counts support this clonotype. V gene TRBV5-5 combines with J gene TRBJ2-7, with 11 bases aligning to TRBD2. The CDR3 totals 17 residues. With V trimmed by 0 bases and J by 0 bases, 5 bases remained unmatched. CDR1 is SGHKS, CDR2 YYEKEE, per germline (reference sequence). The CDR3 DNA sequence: TGTGCCAGCAGCTTGGCGCTAGCGGGAGGAGGCTCCTACGAGCAGTACTTC. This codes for CASSLALAGGGSYEQYF.

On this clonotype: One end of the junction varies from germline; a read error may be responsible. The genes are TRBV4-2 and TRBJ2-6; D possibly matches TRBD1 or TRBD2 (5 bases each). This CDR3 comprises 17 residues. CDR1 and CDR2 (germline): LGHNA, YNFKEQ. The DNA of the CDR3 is TGTGCCAGCAGCCCCCAAGAAGATTTGGCTGGGACCAATGTCCTGACTTTC. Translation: CASSPQEDLAGTNVLTF.

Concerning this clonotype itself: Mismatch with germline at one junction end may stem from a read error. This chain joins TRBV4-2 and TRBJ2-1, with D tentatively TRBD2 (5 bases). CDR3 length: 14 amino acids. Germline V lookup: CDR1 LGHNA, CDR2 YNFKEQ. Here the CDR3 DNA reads TGTGTCAGCAGCCGAGAACCAGAGGGAAGTGAGCAGTTCTTC. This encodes CVSSREPEGSEQFF.

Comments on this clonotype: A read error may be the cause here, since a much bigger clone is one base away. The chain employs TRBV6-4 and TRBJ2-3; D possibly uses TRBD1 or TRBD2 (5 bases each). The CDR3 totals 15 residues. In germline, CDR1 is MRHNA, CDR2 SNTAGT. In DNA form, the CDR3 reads TGTGTCAGCAGTGACTCGGGGACCCCGCCAGATACGCAGTATTTT. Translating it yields CVSSDSGTPPDTQYF.

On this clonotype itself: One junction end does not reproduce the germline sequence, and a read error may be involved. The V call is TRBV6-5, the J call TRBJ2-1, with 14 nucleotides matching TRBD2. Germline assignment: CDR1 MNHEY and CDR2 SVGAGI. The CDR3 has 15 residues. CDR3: CAGSRGGLAGGGPFF. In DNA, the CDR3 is TGTGCCGGCAGTAGGGGCGGACTAGCGGGAGGCGGGCCGTTCTTC.

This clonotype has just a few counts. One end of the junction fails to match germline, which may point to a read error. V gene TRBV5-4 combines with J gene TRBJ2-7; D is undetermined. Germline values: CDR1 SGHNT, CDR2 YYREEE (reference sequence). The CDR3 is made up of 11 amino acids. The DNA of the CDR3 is TGTGTCAGCAGCATGGGTTACGAGCAGTACTTC. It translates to CVSSMGYEQYF.

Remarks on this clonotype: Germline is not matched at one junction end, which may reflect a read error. CDR3 in amino acids: CSVVEGVGEKLFF. The CDR3 nucleotides are TGCAGCGTTGTGGAAGGAGTTGGCGAAAAACTGTTCTTT. The chain combines TRBV29-1 with TRBJ1-4; D call uncertain. This CDR3 is built from 13 residues. Germline V lookup: CDR1 SQVTM, CDR2 ANQGSEA.

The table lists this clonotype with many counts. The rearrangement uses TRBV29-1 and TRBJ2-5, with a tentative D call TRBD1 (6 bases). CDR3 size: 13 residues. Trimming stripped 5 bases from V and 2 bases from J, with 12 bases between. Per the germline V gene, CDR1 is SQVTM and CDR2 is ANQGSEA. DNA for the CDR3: TGCAGCGTTCTTCGACAGGCTCAAGAGACCCAGTACTTC. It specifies CSVLRQAQETQYF.

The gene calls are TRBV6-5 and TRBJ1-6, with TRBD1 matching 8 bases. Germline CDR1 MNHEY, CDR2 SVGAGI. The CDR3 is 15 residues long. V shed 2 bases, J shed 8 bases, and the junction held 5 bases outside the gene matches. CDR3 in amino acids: CASSYMTGEYSPLHF. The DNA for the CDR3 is TGTGCCAGCAGTTACATGACAGGGGAGTATTCACCCCTCCACTTT.

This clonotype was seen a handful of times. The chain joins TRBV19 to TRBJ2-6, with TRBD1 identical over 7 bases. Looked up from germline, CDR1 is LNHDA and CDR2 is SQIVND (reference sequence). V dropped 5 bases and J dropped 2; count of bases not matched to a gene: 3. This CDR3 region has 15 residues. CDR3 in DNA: TGTGCCAGTAGTCCACAGGGGACTGGGGCCAACGTCCTGACTTTC. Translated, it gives CASSPQGTGANVLTF.

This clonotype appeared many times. CDR3 DNA sequence: TGCACCAGCAGCCCGCGAAAGATAGGGACAAGCGGAGCTGGGGCCAACGTCCTGACTTTC. Its translation: CTSSPRKIGTSGAGANVLTF. The chain carries TRBV1 and TRBJ2-6; the tabulated D call, TRBD2, remains unverified against the DNA. TRBV1 is termed a pseudogene. The CDR3 extends over 20 amino acids.

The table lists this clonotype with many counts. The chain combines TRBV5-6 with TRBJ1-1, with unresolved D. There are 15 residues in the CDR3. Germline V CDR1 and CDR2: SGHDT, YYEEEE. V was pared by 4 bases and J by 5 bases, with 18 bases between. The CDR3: CASSLGWVDVTEAFF. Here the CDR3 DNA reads TGTGCCAGCAGCCTAGGGTGGGTGGACGTGACTGAAGCTTTCTTT.

The CDR3 DNA follows: TGTGCCAGCAGCAGGGAACTAGCGGGAGACTCGAACACCGGGGAACAGTTTTTT. Translating it yields CASSRELAGDSNTGEQFF. The rearrangement joins TRBV5-5 to TRBJ2-2, with TRBD2 matching 11 bases. The germline V gene encodes CDR1 SGHKS and CDR2 YYEKEE (reference sequence). The V gene end was trimmed by 4 bases and the J gene end by 16 bases; junction bases not matched to a gene: 24. The CDR3 contains 18 residues.

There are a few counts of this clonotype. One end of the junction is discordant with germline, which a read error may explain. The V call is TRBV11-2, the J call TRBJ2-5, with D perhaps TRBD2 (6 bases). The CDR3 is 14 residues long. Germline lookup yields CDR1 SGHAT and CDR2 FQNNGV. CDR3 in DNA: TGTGCCAGTAGCTCCGGGGGATTAGGGGAGACCCTGTACTTC. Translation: CASSSGGLGETLYF.

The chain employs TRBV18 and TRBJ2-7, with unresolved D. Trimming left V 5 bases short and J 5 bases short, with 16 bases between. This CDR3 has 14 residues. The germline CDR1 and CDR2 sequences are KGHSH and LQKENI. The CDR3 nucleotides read TGTGCCAGCTCAAGTTCGCAGGTGGGCGACGAGCAGTACTTC. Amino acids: CASSSSQVGDEQYF.